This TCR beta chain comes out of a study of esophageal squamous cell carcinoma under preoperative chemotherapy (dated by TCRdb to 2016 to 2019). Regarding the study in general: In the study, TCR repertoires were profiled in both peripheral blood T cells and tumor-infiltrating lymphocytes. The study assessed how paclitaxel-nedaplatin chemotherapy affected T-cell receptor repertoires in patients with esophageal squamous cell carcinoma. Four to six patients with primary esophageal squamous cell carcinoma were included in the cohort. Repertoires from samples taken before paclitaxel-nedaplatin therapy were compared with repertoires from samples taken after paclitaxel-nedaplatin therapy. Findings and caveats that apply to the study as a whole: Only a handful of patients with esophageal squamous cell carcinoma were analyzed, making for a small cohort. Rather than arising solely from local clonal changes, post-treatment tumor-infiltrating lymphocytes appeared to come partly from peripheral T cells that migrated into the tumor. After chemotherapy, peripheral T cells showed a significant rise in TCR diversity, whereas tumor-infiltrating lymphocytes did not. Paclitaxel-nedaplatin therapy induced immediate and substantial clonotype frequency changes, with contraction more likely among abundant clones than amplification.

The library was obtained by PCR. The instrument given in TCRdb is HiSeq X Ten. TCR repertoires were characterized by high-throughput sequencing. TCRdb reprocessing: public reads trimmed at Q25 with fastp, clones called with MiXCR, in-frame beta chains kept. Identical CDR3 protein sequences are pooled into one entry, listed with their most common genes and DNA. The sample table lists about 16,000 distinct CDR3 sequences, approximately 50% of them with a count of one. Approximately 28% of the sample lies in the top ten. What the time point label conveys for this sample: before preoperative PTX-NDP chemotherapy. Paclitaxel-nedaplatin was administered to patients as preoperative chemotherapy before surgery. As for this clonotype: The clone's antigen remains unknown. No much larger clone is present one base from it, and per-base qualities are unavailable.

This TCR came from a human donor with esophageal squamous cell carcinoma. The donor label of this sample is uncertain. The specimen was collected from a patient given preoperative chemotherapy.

The sequenced DNA: TGTGCCAGCAGTGAAGCTGGGCTAGCGGCCAATGAGCAGTTCTTC. This yields the protein CASSEAGLAANEQFF. The rearranged chain carries TRBV6-1 and TRBJ2-1; TRBD2 aligns with 7 central bases. Trimming takes 0 bases off V and 6 bases off J; junction bases not matched to a gene: 5. Reading from cysteine to phenylalanine, the CDR3 counts 15 amino acids. Just the 45-base CDR3 DNA is kept, in frame starting at base 1. The germline V gene encodes CDR1 MNHNS and CDR2 SASEGT.